The 6 T cell receptor beta chains below come from one sample, sequenced in a study of OX40 agonist ivuxolimab in advanced cancers. The assay was immunoSEQ multiplex PCR, and TCRdb's table has in-frame clones only and misses some. This table has around 62,000 clones, nearly 90% appearing once. Here the sequenced sample was CD4+ or CD8+ T cells sorted from blood, taken in a trial of the OX40 agonist ivuxolimab. All receptors derive from an adult with an advanced solid tumor such as melanoma, head and neck, liver or kidney cancer.

This chain connects TRBV4-3 to TRBJ2-2, with TRBD2 matching 9 bases. The V and J ends lost 1 base and 1 base, in that order; junction bases with no gene match: 4. The germline CDR1 and CDR2 sequences are LGHNA and YSLEER. The CDR3 is 17 residues long. The CDR3 is CASSQGLAARNTGELFF. The CDR3 DNA follows: TGCGCCAGCAGCCAAGGACTAGCGGCCCGGAACACCGGGGAGCTGTTTTTT.

This chain uses TRBV6-5 with TRBJ2-7, with 10 bases fitting TRBD2. This CDR3 has 15 amino acids. Germline CDR1 and CDR2: MNHEY and SVGAGI. J lost 7 bases, V lost 6 bases, and 12 bases had no gene match. CDR3 coding DNA: TGTGCCAGCAGCCAGGCTAGCGGGAGACTTGGAGAGCAGTACTTC. This sequence encodes CASSQASGRLGEQYF.

The CDR3: CASSLVPSSNEQFF. In nucleotides, the CDR3 is TGTGCCAGCAGCTTAGTCCCCTCTTCAAATGAGCAGTTCTTC. The V gene is TRBV11-2, the J gene TRBJ2-1; D ambiguous. V was cut by 1 base and J by 7 bases, with 11 bases left in between. CDR3 length equals 14 residues. Germline V gene lookup returns CDR1 SGHAT and CDR2 FQNNGV.

The CDR3 sequence: CASSLRGGTEAFF. In DNA, the CDR3 is TGCGCCAGCAGCTTAAGGGGGGGCACTGAAGCTTTCTTT. This sequence joins TRBV5-1 and TRBJ1-1; a weak D match, TRBD1 (6 bases). The CDR3 extends over 13 amino acids. Germline CDR1 SGHRS, CDR2 YFSETQ. With 2 bases removed from V and 4 bases from J, the gap between germline ends came to 9 bases.

The chain has TRBV4-3 and TRBJ2-5, with 7 bases lining up with TRBD2. This CDR3 is 15 amino acids long. V lost 4 bases, J lost 4 bases, and 9 bases stayed unmatched. Looked up from germline, CDR1 is LGHNA and CDR2 is YSLEER. The CDR3: CASSRTSGGGETQYF. DNA of the CDR3: TGCGCCAGCAGCCGGACCTCGGGGGGTGGAGAGACCCAGTACTTC.

The chain uses TRBV14 and TRBJ2-1, with 8 nucleotides matching TRBD2. The V and J ends lost 2 bases and 3 bases, in that order; junction bases with no gene match: 3. Germline loops: CDR1 SGHDN, CDR2 FVKESK. This CDR3 has 15 amino acids. CDR3 protein: CASSQLAGFYNEQFF. The CDR3 DNA reads TGTGCCAGCAGCCAACTAGCGGGTTTCTACAATGAGCAGTTCTTC. Supplemented by reference TRBV14 and TRBJ2-1, the full variable domain reads EAGVTQFPSHSVIEKGQTVTLRCDPISGHDNLYWYRRVMGKEIKFLLHFVKESKQDESGMPNNRFLAERTGGTYSTLKVQPAELEDSGVYFCASSQLAGFYNEQFFGPGTRLTVL.